Detailed here is one T cell receptor (beta chain). Germline assignment: CDR1 SGHNT and CDR2 YENEEA. V gave up 1 base and J gave up 5 bases, with 9 bases separating them. The CDR3 sequence is 14 residues long. The record originates from a study of blood T cell repertoires in COVID-19. As for the study in general: Samples representing acute and convalescent COVID-19 were sourced from the United States, Italy and Spain. Sources were T cells, B-cell-depleted T cells, or PBMCs; the material itself was cDNA or gDNA.

In the original analysis: Nucleated cell number was recorded as an estimate derived from reference gene primer amplification. The table came from immunoSEQ multiplex PCR; TCRdb's copy has only in-frame clones and leaves some out. V, J and clone size were drawn from that table, and D and trimming were deduced from the DNA. The sample shows about 230,000 clones, over 75% of them seen only once. The sequence derives from an elderly woman with acute or convalescent COVID-19. The V gene is TRBV11-3, the J gene TRBJ2-1; the D gene is possibly TRBD2 (5 bases). Sequencing used peripheral blood. The CDR3 region is CASSLVATNNEQFF. In DNA, the CDR3 is TGTGCCAGCAGCTTAGTAGCGACCAACAATGAGCAGTTCTTC.